The rows below give T cell receptor beta chains drawn from one sample of a study of identifying expanded T cells in peripheral blood. Method: immunoSEQ multiplex PCR; TCRdb's copy keeps in-frame clones and lacks some. The top ten hold just under 8.5% of the sample, which has approximately 120,000 clones, approximately 90% seen once. The sequencing input was blood. The receptor set was obtained from a person aged 18 to 70 in good health. CDR3s include the opening cysteine and the closing phenylalanine or tryptophan. The D gene is left open where the match is weak. Some rows mark clone size as missing; the rest say once, few, many or name a class of expanded clone.

size	D	V	J	CDR3	DNA
-	TRBD1	TRBV27	TRBJ2-3	CASSWTGRWGDTQYF	TGTGCCAGCAGCTGGACAGGGAGGTGGGGAGATACGCAGTATTTT
-	-	TRBV5-1	TRBJ2-3	CASSARGFNTDTQYF	TGCGCCAGCAGCGCTCGAGGGTTCAACACAGATACGCAGTATTTT
-	TRBD1	TRBV5-1	TRBJ2-2	CASSFTGTGDTGELFF	TGCGCCAGCAGCTTTACCGGGACAGGGGACACCGGGGAGCTGTTTTTT
-	TRBD1	TRBV12-5	TRBJ2-7	CASGLAGTGSYEQYF	TGTGCTAGTGGTTTGGCCGGGACAGGATCCTACGAGCAGTACTTC
-	-	TRBV28	TRBJ2-2	CASSSQGGKGPTGELFF	TGTGCCAGCAGTTCCCAAGGGGGGAAAGGGCCCACCGGGGAGCTGTTTTTT
once	-	TRBV27	TRBJ2-3	CASSSFPRGDTQYF	TGTGCCAGCAGTTCATTTCCGAGAGGAGATACGCAGTATTTT
-	-	TRBV4-2	TRBJ1-2	CASRLTGFYGYTF	TGTGCCAGCCGATTGACAGGTTTCTATGGCTACACCTTC
-	-	TRBV4-2	TRBJ2-7	CASSQEDRHLTYEQYF	TGTGCCAGCAGCCAAGAAGACAGGCATCTTACCTACGAGCAGTACTTC
-	TRBD2	TRBV7-9	TRBJ2-2	CASVIAGGNTGELFF	TGTGCCAGCGTCATTGCGGGAGGGAACACCGGGGAGCTGTTTTTT
-	-	TRBV7-3	TRBJ2-1	CASSSDGDEQFF	TGTGCCAGCAGCTCGGATGGCGATGAGCAGTTCTTC
-	-	TRBV28	TRBJ1-1	CASSSHSPPGQEAFF	TGTGCCAGCAGTTCGCATTCCCCTCCGGGCCAAGAAGCTTTCTTT
-	TRBD1	TRBV28	TRBJ2-3	CASGTGTHTQYF	TGTGCCAGCGGGACAGGGACTCATACGCAGTATTTT
-	-	TRBV5-4	TRBJ2-7	CASSLAGDGYEQYF	TGTGCCAGCAGCTTGGCGGGAGATGGCTACGAGCAGTACTTC
-	-	TRBV6-5	TRBJ1-3	CASSDTDSGNTIYF	TGTGCCAGCAGCGACACAGACTCTGGAAACACCATATATTTT
-	-	TRBV10-3	TRBJ1-1	CAISESVQGSTEAFF	TGTGCCATCAGTGAGTCGGTTCAGGGGAGCACTGAAGCTTTCTTT
-	-	TRBV7-9	TRBJ2-2	CASSFRDTTTGELFF	TGTGCCAGCAGCTTTAGGGACACCACCACCGGGGAGCTGTTTTTT
-	-	TRBV28	TRBJ2-1	CASSYLLAQSSYNEQFF	TGTGCCAGCAGTTATTTACTAGCCCAGAGCTCCTACAATGAGCAGTTCTTC
-	-	TRBV18	TRBJ2-2	CASSPSLQGSGELFF	TGTGCCAGCTCACCGTCCCTACAGGGCTCCGGGGAGCTGTTTTTT
few	-	TRBV11-2	TRBJ1-1	CASSLRGGTEAFF	TGTGCCAGCAGCCTCAGGGGAGGCACTGAAGCTTTCTTT
-	TRBD2	TRBV5-4	TRBJ2-3	CASRSGLAGVGTDTQYF	TGTGCCAGCAGATCCGGACTAGCGGGCGTAGGCACAGATACGCAGTATTTT
-	TRBD2	TRBV5-4	TRBJ2-1	CASSLAGLGANEQFF	TGTGCCAGCAGCTTGGCGGGACTAGGGGCCAATGAGCAGTTCTTC
-	-	TRBV9	TRBJ1-2	CASSVLGEGGYTF	TGTGCCAGCAGCGTGCTGGGGGAGGGTGGCTACACCTTC
few	TRBD2	TRBV5-4	TRBJ2-5	CASSVPGTSAYRTQYF	TGTGCCAGCAGCGTTCCCGGGACTAGCGCCTATAGGACCCAGTACTTC
-	TRBD1	TRBV5-1	TRBJ2-1	CASSLQGAANEQFF	TGCGCCAGCAGCTTACAGGGGGCCGCGAATGAGCAGTTCTTC
-	-	TRBV28	TRBJ1-1	CASTGSRNTEAFF	TGTGCCAGCACCGGGTCACGGAACACTGAAGCTTTCTTT
-	-	TRBV28	TRBJ1-5	CASSPSGVGGSNQPQHF	TGTGCCAGCAGTCCAAGTGGGGTCGGAGGCAGCAATCAGCCCCAGCATTTT
-	-	TRBV28	TRBJ2-1	CASLGQYNEQFF	TGTGCCAGCCTCGGACAGTACAATGAGCAGTTCTTC
-	TRBD1	TRBV19	TRBJ1-2	CASSTRTGAKTNYGYTF	TGTGCCAGTAGTACCAGGACAGGGGCCAAAACTAACTATGGCTACACCTTC
-	-	TRBV5-1	TRBJ2-5	CASSLTDSGVETQYF	TGCGCCAGCAGCTTAACGGACAGCGGAGTGGAGACCCAGTACTTC
-	-	TRBV4-1	TRBJ2-3	CASSQKRVGTDTQYF	TGCGCCAGCAGCCAGAAGAGAGTCGGCACAGATACGCAGTATTTT
-	-	TRBV2	TRBJ2-7	CASPRWGGEQYF	TGTGCCAGCCCTCGTTGGGGTGGGGAGCAGTACTTC
-	-	TRBV5-1	TRBJ1-1	CASSLEGSTEAFF	TGCGCCAGCAGCTTGGAGGGAAGCACTGAAGCTTTCTTT
-	-	TRBV2	TRBJ2-7	CASSGRGEQYF	TGTGCCAGCAGTGGGCGGGGCGAGCAGTACTTC
-	TRBD2	TRBV10-3	TRBJ2-5	CATSLAGGSQETQYF	TGTGCCACCTCACTAGCGGGGGGTTCACAAGAGACCCAGTACTTC
-	-	TRBV7-8	TRBJ2-1	CASSWRDRLNEQFF	TGTGCCAGCAGCTGGCGGGACCGGCTCAATGAGCAGTTCTTC
-	-	TRBV5-1	TRBJ1-2	CASKVEETNYGYTF	TGCGCCAGCAAGGTTGAGGAGACTAACTATGGCTACACCTTC
-	TRBD2	TRBV19	TRBJ2-3	CASMAGRDTQYF	TGTGCCAGTATGGCCGGGAGGGATACGCAGTATTTT
once	-	TRBV6-1	TRBJ2-1	CASSVIWNGREQFF	TGTGCCAGCAGTGTAATCTGGAACGGCAGGGAGCAGTTCTTC
-	TRBD1	TRBV28	TRBJ2-3	CASRAQGAGADTQYF	TGTGCCAGCAGGGCCCAGGGGGCAGGGGCAGATACGCAGTATTTT
-	-	TRBV19	TRBJ2-1	CASSMGRESSYNEQFF	TGTGCCAGTAGTATGGGACGGGAGAGCTCCTACAATGAGCAGTTCTTC
-	TRBD1	TRBV7-2	TRBJ1-5	CASSPDRGNQPQHF	TGTGCCAGCAGCCCTGACAGGGGCAATCAGCCCCAGCATTTT
-	-	TRBV6-1	TRBJ2-3	CASSLVIVSADTQYF	TGTGCCAGCAGCCTAGTCATAGTCAGCGCAGATACGCAGTATTTT
-	-	TRBV6-5	TRBJ2-2	CASSWTANTGELFF	TGTGCCAGCAGTTGGACAGCGAACACCGGGGAGCTGTTTTTT
once	-	TRBV28	TRBJ2-7	CASSSHLAGSEQYF	TGTGCCAGCAGTTCACATCTCGCAGGGTCGGAGCAGTACTTC
-	-	TRBV28	TRBJ1-4	CASEGGGGKLFF	TGTGCCAGCGAAGGAGGGGGAGGAAAACTGTTTTTT
few	TRBD1	TRBV25-1	TRBJ2-5	CASSGPGGQGPKETQYF	TGTGCCAGCAGTGGGCCCGGTGGACAGGGACCTAAAGAGACCCAGTACTTC